The 21 T cell receptor beta chains listed next were all sequenced from one sample in a study of cytomegalovirus exposure and HLA in healthy donors listed by TCRdb under 2017. To prepare the library, the immunoSEQ multiplex PCR assay was applied. For the multiplex PCR, a mixture combining 60 forward primers for TCR Vbeta segments and 13 reverse primers for TCR Jbeta segments was used. In its TCRdb copy, this immuneACCESS table keeps in-frame sequences only and misses some clones. Where compared with another copy, unresolved V genes explain less than half of these, and the others have no known cause. A total of some 100,000 clones appear in this sample, approximately 84% of them only once. The top ten constitute about 2% of the sample. The specimen sequenced was PBMCs. These receptors were taken from a man younger than 35 in good health and CMV-seronegative.

V and J are TRBV27 and TRBJ2-7; D is unclear. The V gene's germline CDR1 is MNHEY and CDR2 SMNVEV (reference sequence). The CDR3 contains 13 residues. The V gene lost 2 bases and the J gene lost 3 bases, with 8 bases spanning the gap. The CDR3 spells CASSLGRDYEQYF. CDR3 DNA sequence: TGTGCCAGCAGTTTAGGGCGAGACTACGAGCAGTACTTC.

The V call is TRBV4-3, the J call TRBJ2-5; D possibly corresponds to TRBD2 (6 bases). The CDR3 totals 13 residues. Trimming removed 5 bases from V and 4 bases from J, with 11 bases in between. Germline V CDR1 and CDR2: LGHNA, YSLEER. The chain's CDR3 is CASSTGSRETQYF. CDR3 nucleotides: TGCGCCAGCAGCACCGGGAGTCGAGAGACCCAGTACTTC.

The rearrangement links TRBV29-1 to TRBJ1-1; D may be TRBD1 (6 bases). With 8 bases removed from V and 1 base from J, the gap between germline ends came to 11 bases. The CDR3 is made up of 12 amino acids. The germline CDR1 and CDR2 sequences are SQVTM and ANQGSEA. CDR3 sequence reads: CSTWTANTEAFF. In nucleotides, the CDR3 is TGCAGCACCTGGACAGCGAACACTGAAGCTTTCTTT.

This chain joins TRBV9 and TRBJ2-1; 7 nucleotides match TRBD2. The CDR3 contains 15 residues. In germline, CDR1 is SGDLS, CDR2 YYNGEE. Trimming at V came to 3 bases and at J to 7 bases, leaving 10 bases not matched to a gene. The CDR3 region is CASSAWAGEGNEQFF. The DNA for the CDR3 is TGTGCCAGCAGCGCCTGGGCGGGAGAGGGGAATGAGCAGTTCTTC.

A single count supports this clone. V gene TRBV5-1 combines with J gene TRBJ2-2, with D perhaps TRBD1 (5 bases). The germline V gene has CDR1 SGHRS and CDR2 YFSETQ. Trimming left V 4 bases short and J 2 bases short, with 9 bases between. The length of the CDR3 is 14 residues. CDR3 loop: CASSGTGNTGELFF. The CDR3, as DNA: TGCGCCAGCAGCGGTACAGGCAACACCGGGGAGCTGTTTTTT.

The gene calls are TRBV19 and TRBJ2-7, with 7 bases identical to TRBD2. Germline V CDR1 and CDR2: LNHDA, SQIVND (reference sequence). The junction had 7 bases not matched to a gene; V was cut back by 6 bases and J by 2 bases. The CDR3 is 14 residues long. This chain's CDR3 is CASRKASGPYEQYF. As DNA, the CDR3 is TGTGCCAGTAGAAAGGCTAGCGGACCCTACGAGCAGTACTTC.

This chain joins TRBV27 and TRBJ1-5; D uncertain. Germline V gives CDR1 MNHEY, CDR2 SMNVEV (reference sequence). This CDR3 region has 13 residues. V was clipped by 0 bases and J by 7 bases, with 7 bases between them. The CDR3: CASSLSRSQPQHF. DNA of the CDR3: TGTGCCAGCAGTTTATCCCGGAGCCAGCCCCAGCATTTT.

The chain employs TRBV6-6 and TRBJ2-2; D is perhaps TRBD2 (5 bases). This CDR3 comprises 15 residues. In germline, CDR1 is MNHNY, CDR2 SVGAGI (reference sequence). Trimming shortened V by 2 bases and J by 4 bases, and 11 bases separated the two germline ends. In DNA form, the CDR3 reads TGTGCCAGCAGTTACAGAGGGATGGGCACCGGGGAGCTGTTTTTT. It encodes CASSYRGMGTGELFF.

This clone was seen only once. This chain connects TRBV28 to TRBJ2-7; TRBD2 matches 9 bases. Germline trimming cut 8 bases from V and 4 bases from J; bases unmatched to any gene: 15. The CDR3 is 16 amino acids. CDR1 is MDHEN and CDR2 is SYDVKM in the germline V gene. CDR3 loop: CASHDPSAGGSYEQYF. In nucleotides, the CDR3 is TGTGCCAGCCACGATCCATCGGCGGGAGGGTCATACGAGCAGTACTTC.

Comments on this clone: Other DNA sequences in the sample encode the same CDR3. The genes are TRBV6-1 and TRBJ2-1, with D perhaps TRBD1 (6 bases). CDR1 and CDR2 from the germline V gene are MNHNS and SASEGT. Deletions cut 6 bases from V and 7 bases from J, with 13 bases between. This CDR3 is 13 amino acids long. The CDR3 loop is CASSRTGPNEQFF. The CDR3 region has the DNA TGTGCCAGCAGCCGAACAGGGCCGAATGAGCAGTTCTTC.

The V call is TRBV7-9, the J call TRBJ2-5, with 9 bases aligning to TRBD2. Germline-derived CDR1 and CDR2 are SEHNR and FQNEAQ (reference sequence). The CDR3 spans 15 residues. V shed 0 bases and J 2 bases; nucleotides not matched to a gene: 1. The CDR3 reads CASSLALAGQETQYF. The CDR3 coding sequence is TGTGCCAGCAGCTTAGCTCTAGCGGGACAAGAGACCCAGTACTTC.

The rearrangement joins TRBV4-3 to TRBJ2-1; TRBD2 is a possible D gene (7 bases). Germline CDR1 reads LGHNA; CDR2 reads YSLEER. Deletions cut 0 bases from V and 8 bases from J, with 14 bases between. The CDR3 is made up of 15 amino acids. The CDR3 here is CASSQDVRGADEQFF. In DNA form, the CDR3 reads TGCGCCAGCAGCCAAGATGTACGGGGGGCCGATGAGCAGTTCTTC.

The chain recombines TRBV19 with TRBJ1-5, with unresolved D. Germline V gene data show CDR1 as LNHDA and CDR2 as SQIVND (reference sequence). Trimming removed 7 bases from V and 0 bases from J, with 10 bases in between. This CDR3 comprises 14 residues. CDR3 residues: CASTTPYSNQPQHF. CDR3 sequence (DNA): TGTGCCAGTACGACACCTTATAGCAATCAGCCCCAGCATTTT.

This chain links TRBV5-1 with TRBJ2-3; D possibly corresponds to TRBD1 (6 bases). V lost 0 bases, J lost 4 bases, and 15 bases lay in between. The CDR3 covers 16 residues. CDR1 and CDR2 from the germline V gene are SGHRS and YFSETQ. CDR3 coding DNA: TGCGCCAGCAGCTTGGCGGGACAACTTCCAGCAGATACGCAGTATTTT. Its protein is CASSLAGQLPADTQYF.

This clone was counted a single time. The rearrangement uses TRBV7-2 and TRBJ2-7; the D is unclear. Trimming stripped 5 bases from V and 5 bases from J, with 16 bases between. The CDR3 spans 14 residues. Germline V lookup: CDR1 SGHTA, CDR2 FQGNSA. The CDR3 loop is CASSAVWQLDEQYF. The CDR3 coding sequence is TGTGCCAGCAGCGCGGTGTGGCAGTTGGACGAGCAGTACTTC.

The chain carries TRBV19 and TRBJ1-1; D gene unclear. Between the trimmed V and J ends, which lost 8 bases and 0 bases, there was a span of 16 bases. The CDR3 extends over 15 amino acids. Germline CDR1 and CDR2: LNHDA and SQIVND (reference sequence). CDR3 in amino acids: CASAAREPLNTEAFF. CDR3 in DNA: TGTGCCAGTGCGGCCCGGGAGCCATTGAACACTGAAGCTTTCTTT.

The chain recombines TRBV30 with TRBJ1-3, with D possibly TRBD1 on 5 matching bases. This CDR3 has 23 amino acids. The V and J ends lost 5 bases and 0 bases respectively, with 38 bases between them. Per germline, CDR1 GTSNPN and CDR2 SVGIG (reference sequence). The CDR3 sequence: CAWVAVGGTTGYDLHLSGNTIYF. The CDR3 DNA sequence: TGTGCCTGGGTCGCAGTGGGGGGTACGACGGGGTATGACCTCCACCTCTCTGGAAACACCATATATTTT.

The V gene is TRBV5-4, the J gene TRBJ2-7; TRBD2 matches 7 bases. Germline trimming cut 4 bases from V and 3 bases from J; bases unmatched to any gene: 10. The CDR3 has 15 residues. Per germline, CDR1 SGHNT and CDR2 YYREEE (reference sequence). The DNA of the CDR3 is TGTGCCAGCAGCCCCACCGTGGGGGGGTACTACGAGCAGTACTTC. Translating it yields CASSPTVGGYYEQYF.

V and J are TRBV29-1 and TRBJ2-7; 8 bases fit TRBD2. The CDR3 spans 17 residues. The germline CDR1 and CDR2 sequences are SQVTM and ANQGSEA. The junction had 21 bases not matched to a gene; V was cut back by 7 bases and J by 4 bases. CDR3 sequence (DNA): TGCAGCGCTAGGCTACAAAGGACGTCCGGGACTAGGTACGAGCAGTACTTC. Its protein product is CSARLQRTSGTRYEQYF.

The rearrangement joins TRBV14 to TRBJ2-5; D is ambiguous. Germline V gene data show CDR1 as SGHDN and CDR2 as FVKESK. The CDR3 length is 15 residues. The V gene lost 0 bases and the J gene lost 1 base, with 9 bases spanning the gap. The CDR3 DNA reads TGTGCCAGCAGCCAAGAGTCTCAGCGCCAAGAGACCCAGTACTTC. This translates into CASSQESQRQETQYF.

This chain uses TRBV28 with TRBJ1-3; D gene ambiguous. This CDR3 is 14 amino acids long. Deletions cut 2 bases from V and 4 bases from J, with 9 bases between. CDR1 is MDHEN, CDR2 SYDVKM, per germline. CDR3 DNA: TGTGCCAGCAGTTTAGAAGTAGTCGGAAACACCATATATTTT. It is translated as CASSLEVVGNTIYF.